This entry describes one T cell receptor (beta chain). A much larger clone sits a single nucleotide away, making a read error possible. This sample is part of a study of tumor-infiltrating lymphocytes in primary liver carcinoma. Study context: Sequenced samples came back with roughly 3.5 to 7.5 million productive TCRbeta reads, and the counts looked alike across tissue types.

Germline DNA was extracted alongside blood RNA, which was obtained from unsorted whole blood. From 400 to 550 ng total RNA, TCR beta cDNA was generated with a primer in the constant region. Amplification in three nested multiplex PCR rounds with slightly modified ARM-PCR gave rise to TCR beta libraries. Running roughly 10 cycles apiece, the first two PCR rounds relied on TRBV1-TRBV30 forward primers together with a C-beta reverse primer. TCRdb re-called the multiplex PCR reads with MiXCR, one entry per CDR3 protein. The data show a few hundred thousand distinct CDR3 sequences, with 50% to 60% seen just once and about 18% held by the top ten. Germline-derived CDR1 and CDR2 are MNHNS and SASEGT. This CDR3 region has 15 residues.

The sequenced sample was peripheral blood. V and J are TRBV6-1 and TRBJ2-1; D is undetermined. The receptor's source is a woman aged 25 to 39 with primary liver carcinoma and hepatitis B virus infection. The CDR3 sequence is CVSKVRPETYNEQFF. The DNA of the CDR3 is TGTGTCAGCAAAGTCCGGCCCGAGACTTACAATGAGCAGTTCTTC.